This TCR beta chain stems from a study of T cells expressing NK-cell markers. Overall study: Underlying the TCR beta repertoires were sorted CD3+CD56+NKG2C+, CD3+CD56+NKG2C- and CD3+CD56-NKG2C+ T cells. Just one sequenced donor of eight was HCMV-seronegative, while seven were seropositive. Findings and caveats of the study: The dominant NKG2C+ clonotypes represented about 1.0-7.5% of CD8+ T cells in more than five donors. These clonotypes, the leaders elsewhere, also led the CD3+CD56-NKG2C+ fraction in several donors.

After re-calling the 5' RACE reads, TCRdb lists one entry per CDR3 protein, DNA absent. The sample's table shows around 280,000 distinct CDR3 sequences. With regard to this clonotype: What it binds is unknown.

This receptor was taken from a man aged 18 to 35 in good health. Sequencing input: blood T cells: a sorted CD56 or NKG2C T cell subset, CD4+ or CD8+ T cells, or bulk PBMC T cells (not recorded which).

The CDR3: CASSPSRGEDEKLFF. The genes are TRBV18 and TRBJ1-4. In germline, CDR1 is KGHSH, CDR2 LQKENI. This CDR3 comprises 15 residues. The full variable domain, rest sourced from reference TRBV18 and TRBJ1-4, is NAGVMQNPRHLVRRRGQEARLRCSPMKGHSHVYWYRQLPEEGLKFMVYLQKENIIDESGMPKERFSAEFPKEGPSILRIQQVVRGDSAAYFCASSPSRGEDEKLFFGSGTQLSVL.